A single sample gave rise to the 16 T cell receptor beta chains below, sequenced in a study of Ad26.COV2.S vaccination and SARS-CoV-2 variants. This sample's treatment: 15 to 20 received Ad26.COV2.S at low or high dose, single or two shots; several received placebo; per-sample allocation not given. At day 63 after the first vaccine or placebo injection, samples were drawn. The protocol was immunoSEQ multiplex PCR, while the TCRdb copy is restricted to in-frame clones and leaves out a portion. The data show under 400,000 clones, around 87% seen once. This material consisted of peripheral blood, taken in a trial of Ad26.COV2.S vaccine versus placebo. These receptor sequences come from a person aged 18-60 years who received the Ad26.COV2.S COVID-19 vaccine or a placebo.

The chain couples TRBV7-6 to TRBJ2-3, with D possibly matching TRBD2 (5 bases). The CDR3 is 15 residues long. The V end lost 1 base, the J end lost 1 base, and 9 bases lay between the germline ends. Germline V gives CDR1 SGHVS, CDR2 FNYEAQ. CDR3 in DNA: TGTGCCAGCAGCTTAGTAGGAGGTGGCACAGATACGCAGTATTTT. It codes for CASSLVGGGTDTQYF.

The V and J genes are TRBV3-1 (or the pseudogene TRBV3-2) and TRBJ1-2, with 11 positions matching TRBD1. The ends lost 2 bases at V and 5 bases at J; junction bases unmatched: 4. Germline V gene sequence: CDR1 LGHDT, CDR2 YNNKEL (reference sequence). The CDR3 consists of 15 residues. The CDR3: CASSQRTGGLYGYTF. The CDR3 DNA reads as TGTGCCAGCAGCCAACGGACAGGGGGCCTTTATGGCTACACCTTC.

The chain is built from TRBV19 and TRBJ1-1; no clear D gene. Germline V CDR1 and CDR2: LNHDA, SQIVND (reference sequence). This CDR3 has 10 residues. As DNA, the CDR3 is TGTGCGGTCGGGTACACTGAAGCTTTCTTT. Protein: CAVGYTEAFF.

The genes are TRBV5-4 and TRBJ2-7; 9 positions agree with TRBD1. The CDR3 consists of 15 residues. Germline loops: CDR1 SGHNT, CDR2 YYREEE (reference sequence). The V segment lost 0 bases and the J segment 0 bases; nucleotides outside the gene matches: 1. The CDR3 sequence: CASSLVGQGSYEQYF. The CDR3 DNA sequence: TGTGCCAGCAGCTTGGTGGGACAGGGCTCCTACGAGCAGTACTTC.

The chain recombines TRBV6-5 with TRBJ1-3; possible D gene TRBD1, 5 bases. Germline V gene lookup returns CDR1 MNHEY and CDR2 SVGAGI. CDR3 size: 16 residues. V dropped 2 bases and J dropped 2 bases, with 13 bases sitting between them. This CDR3 reads CASSYRGWGTGNTIYF. The CDR3 DNA is TGTGCCAGCAGTTACCGAGGATGGGGGACTGGAAACACCATATATTTT.

The chain couples TRBV9 to TRBJ1-3; 7 bases are shared with TRBD1. V gave up 3 bases and J gave up 2 bases; unmatched junction bases: 5. Germline loops: CDR1 SGDLS, CDR2 YYNGEE. This CDR3 is 15 amino acids long. The CDR3 is CASSERQGTGNTIYF. DNA of the CDR3: TGTGCCAGCAGCGAAAGACAGGGAACTGGAAACACCATATATTTT.

The chain links TRBV25-1 to TRBJ2-2, with D perhaps matching TRBD1 (6 bases). CDR3 size: 14 residues. In germline, CDR1 is MGHDK, CDR2 SYGVNS. V was cut by 7 bases and J by 4 bases, with 13 bases left in between. The CDR3 is CASKDSLLTGELFF. CDR3 DNA: TGTGCCAGCAAGGACAGCCTTCTCACCGGGGAGCTGTTTTTT.

This clone was seen a single time. The chain uses TRBV5-1 and TRBJ2-7; D perhaps matches TRBD2 (6 bases). CDR1 and CDR2 from the germline V gene are SGHRS and YFSETQ. The CDR3 length is 14 residues. The V end was cut by 4 bases, the J end by 2 bases, with 13 bases between. This CDR3 reads CASSMSGRPYEQYF. CDR3 nucleotide sequence: TGCGCCAGCAGCATGAGCGGGCGACCCTACGAGCAGTACTTC.

The J gene is TRBJ2-3, the V gene TRBV9; D uncertain. With 1 base removed from V and 1 base from J, the gap between germline ends came to 4 bases. Germline assignment: CDR1 SGDLS and CDR2 YYNGEE. CDR3 length equals 13 residues. As DNA, the CDR3 is TGTGCCAGCAGCGTATATGGCACAGATACGCAGTATTTT. Its protein is CASSVYGTDTQYF.

This CDR3 reads CASSSGTSGGASGANVLTF. The CDR3 DNA reads TGTGCCAGCAGCTCCGGGACTAGCGGGGGGGCCTCTGGGGCCAACGTCCTGACTTTC. This chain links TRBV7-9 with TRBJ2-6; 16 bases map to TRBD2. CDR1 and CDR2 from the germline V gene are SEHNR and FQNEAQ (reference sequence). The CDR3 is 19 residues long. Trimming took 4 bases from V and 0 from J; bases not matched to a gene: 3.

This clone has a handful of counts. The chain links TRBV12-3 or TRBV12-4 to TRBJ1-6; D call uncertain. The CDR3 loop spans 13 amino acids. With 6 bases removed from V and 10 bases from J, the gap between germline ends came to 13 bases. The CDR3 DNA sequence: TGTGCCAGCAGAACCACAGAATTCTCACCCCTCCACTTT. Protein sequence: CASRTTEFSPLHF.

This clone was picked up a small number of times. The chain carries TRBV7-3 and TRBJ1-1; D not resolved. The CDR3 has 15 amino acids. Trimming took off 1 base at V and 0 bases at J, with 9 bases between the two ends. Germline V gene data show CDR1 as SGHTA and CDR2 as FQGTGA. CDR3 nucleotides: TGTGCCAGCAGCTTAAATGCAGGATTGAACACTGAAGCTTTCTTT. Translation: CASSLNAGLNTEAFF.

The V gene is TRBV5-8, the J gene TRBJ2-5; D unresolved. CDR3 length equals 11 residues. From germline, CDR1 is SGHTS and CDR2 YDEGEE. V was cut by 0 bases and J by 7 bases, with 4 bases left in between. The CDR3 coding sequence is TGTGCCAGCAGCTTGGGGCCGACCCAGTACTTC. Protein sequence: CASSLGPTQYF.

The V call is TRBV30, the J call TRBJ2-3, with unresolved D. Per the germline V gene, CDR1 is GTSNPN and CDR2 is SVGIG (reference sequence). CDR3 length: 12 amino acids. Trimming took 2 bases from V and 8 from J, leaving 11 bases between them. In DNA form, the CDR3 reads TGTGCCTGGAGTCCAGTGGCTGGTACGCAGTATTTT. Translation gives CAWSPVAGTQYF.

The J gene is TRBJ2-3, the V gene TRBV12-3 or TRBV12-4; no firm D call. Trimming cost V 3 bases and J 2 bases, with 6 bases left between them. This CDR3 region has 13 residues. DNA of the CDR3: TGTGCCAGCAGTTTGGCGAACACAGATACGCAGTATTTT. This sequence encodes CASSLANTDTQYF.

The J gene is TRBJ2-7, the V gene TRBV9, with D maybe TRBD2 (7 bases). The CDR3 loop spans 16 amino acids. Trimming took 0 bases from V and 4 from J, leaving 17 bases between them. Looked up from germline, CDR1 is SGDLS and CDR2 is YYNGEE. The CDR3 sequence: CASSVDPGRGAYEQYF. The CDR3 DNA sequence: TGTGCCAGCAGCGTAGATCCAGGGAGGGGGGCTTACGAGCAGTACTTC. The full variable domain, with the rest looked up from reference TRBV9 and TRBJ2-7, is DSGVTQTPKHLITATGQRVTLRCSPRSGDLSVYWYQQSLDQGLQFLIQYYNGEERAKGNILERFSAQQFPDLHSELNLSSLELGDSALYFCASSVDPGRGAYEQYFGPGTRLTVT.